The source of this T cell receptor beta chain is a study of long-term antiretroviral therapy in people with HIV. Study-level background: The earliest samples came from an era when ART typically awaited falling CD4 counts.

The libraries were made with immunoSEQ v3.0 at survey level. It was roughly 40,000-50,000 T-cell genomes per sample that sequencing targeted. The assay was immunoSEQ multiplex PCR, and TCRdb's table has in-frame clones only and misses some. The sample consists of tens of thousands of clones, roughly 80% of them appearing once. Study results and limitations: Blood dates from the mid-2000s to the late 2010s, possibly under older ART regimens.

The count of this clone is one. Its target is unknown. The V gene lost 1 base and the J gene lost 7 bases, with 4 bases spanning the gap. CDR1 is SQVTM, CDR2 ANQGSEA, per germline. The CDR3 is 10 amino acids. The sample was unsorted PBMCs, taken 0.5 years before starting antiretroviral therapy. This receptor was obtained from a man between 35 and 55 years old with HIV. This chain links TRBV29-1 with TRBJ1-1, with D hard to call. CDR3 sequence reads: CSVEGIEAFF. As DNA, the CDR3 is TGCAGCGTTGAAGGGATTGAAGCTTTCTTT.